Following are 24 T cell receptor beta chains from one sample sequenced in a study of regulatory T cells in long-lasting Graves disease (dated by TCRdb to 2020 to 2022). Receptor libraries were prepared by multiplex PCR. TCRdb names Illumina HiSeq 4000 as the instrument used. TCR beta libraries were built with iRepertoire HTBI primers and Arm-PCR amplification of CDR3 regions. TCRdb reprocessed the public reads (quality trimming at Q25 with fastp, clone calling with MiXCR) and kept in-frame beta chains. One record per CDR3 amino acid sequence lists the most common genes and DNA. For this sample the table gives around 450,000 distinct CDR3 sequences, of which around a fifth were detected only once. Jointly, the top ten make up roughly 6.9% of the sample. The intended sense of this specimen's time point label: persistent/refractory GD, antithyroid drugs over 5 years with positive TRAb. RNA was extracted from PBMCs in TRIzol for both TCR sequencing and RNA sequencing.

Sequenced material: peripheral blood mononuclear cells (PBMCs), taken when the disease was refractory, from a patient treated with antithyroid drugs. The receptors come from a female donor with Graves disease.

This clonotype was picked up many times. This chain joins TRBV28 and TRBJ1-1, with 11 bases aligning to TRBD1. This CDR3 is 14 amino acids long. Germline CDR1 MDHEN, CDR2 SYDVKM. V lost 4 bases, J lost 6 bases, and 4 bases stayed unmatched. In DNA, the CDR3 is TGTGCCAGCAGTTCGGGACAGGGGGTTGCTGAAGCTTTCTTT. This sequence encodes CASSSGQGVAEAFF.

In its sample, this clonotype was seen many times. This chain links TRBV7-9 with TRBJ1-4; 8 nucleotides align to TRBD1. The CDR3 spans 14 residues. CDR1 and CDR2 (germline): SEHNR, FQNEAQ (reference sequence). V shed 7 bases, J shed 7 bases, and the junction held 8 bases outside the gene matches. CDR3 sequence (DNA): TGTGCCAGCACCAGGGGGCAGGGCCGTGAAAAACTGTTTTTT. Translated, it gives CASTRGQGREKLFF.

This rearrangement joins TRBV28 to TRBJ1-5, with TRBD1 as a possible D gene (5 bases). The CDR3 totals 17 residues. Between the trimmed V and J ends, which lost 5 bases and 0 bases, there was a span of 17 bases. CDR1 is MDHEN, CDR2 SYDVKM, per germline. CDR3 sequence: CASSPFAGKYSNQPQHF. The CDR3 DNA sequence: TGTGCCAGCAGTCCCTTTGCAGGGAAGTATAGCAATCAGCCCCAGCATTTT.

This clonotype was seen ten or more times. The V gene is TRBV7-3, the J gene TRBJ1-1, with unresolved D. The CDR3 has 12 residues. The V and J ends lost 8 bases and 3 bases respectively, with 10 bases between them. Germline CDR1 SGHTA, CDR2 FQGTGA. The DNA of the CDR3 is TGTGCCAGCCAAGCACCGCACACTGAAGCTTTCTTT. It codes for CASQAPHTEAFF.

Many counts were recorded for this clonotype. The chain has TRBV30 and TRBJ1-2; D not resolved. V was cut by 2 bases and J by 2 bases, with 6 bases left in between. Germline CDR1 and CDR2: GTSNPN and SVGIG (reference sequence). The CDR3 has 12 amino acids. The CDR3 sequence is CAWSPSNYGYTF. The CDR3 DNA reads TGTGCCTGGAGTCCGTCGAACTATGGCTACACCTTC.

V usage is TRBV2 and J usage is TRBJ2-1; D is ambiguous. In germline, CDR1 is SNHLY, CDR2 FYNNEI. This CDR3 contains 13 residues. V dropped 10 bases and J dropped 0 bases, with 10 bases sitting between them. The CDR3 coding sequence is TGTGCCACCAGGAGAAGCTCCTACAATGAGCAGTTCTTC. Protein: CATRRSSYNEQFF.

The chain has TRBV20-1 and TRBJ2-3; 10 positions match TRBD2. Trimming took 6 bases from V and 4 from J; bases not matched to a gene: 19. The CDR3 loop spans 18 amino acids. Germline CDR1 DFQATT, CDR2 SNEGSKA (reference sequence). DNA for the CDR3: TGCAGTGCCCAGTTCCCTAGCGGGAGAACGGGTAGGGCAGATACGCAGTATTTT. It codes for CSAQFPSGRTGRADTQYF.

There are a few counts of this clonotype. The chain employs TRBV27 and TRBJ2-1, with 9 bases matching TRBD2. Germline loops: CDR1 MNHEY, CDR2 SMNVEV (reference sequence). The J segment lost 7 bases and the V segment lost 8 bases, leaving 9 bases of the junction unmatched. The CDR3 consists of 14 residues. CDR3 in DNA: TGTGCCAGCGCGGGGGGGGCCACGGGGAATGAGCAGTTCTTC. Protein product: CASAGGATGNEQFF.

In this sample, this clonotype turned up many times. The rearrangement links TRBV3-1 to TRBJ2-1, with D possibly TRBD1 on 7 matching bases. CDR3 length: 14 residues. Germline V gives CDR1 LGHDT, CDR2 YNNKEL (reference sequence). V lost 1 base and J lost 5, with 9 bases in between. CDR3 coding DNA: TGTGCCAGCAGCCAAGGCGGGACAGACAATGAGCAGTTCTTC. Its translation is CASSQGGTDNEQFF.

The sample holds many counts of this clonotype. V and J are TRBV2 and TRBJ2-7; TRBD1 aligns across 7 bases. This CDR3 is built from 12 residues. The V gene's germline CDR1 is SNHLY and CDR2 FYNNEI. The V segment lost 6 bases and the J segment 5 bases; nucleotides outside the gene matches: 4. In nucleotides, the CDR3 is TGTGCCAGCAGGGAGACAGGGAACGAGCAGTACTTC. The encoded protein is CASRETGNEQYF.

This clonotype was found many times. This sequence joins TRBV3-1 and TRBJ2-7; D perhaps matches TRBD2 (5 bases). The germline CDR1 and CDR2 sequences are LGHDT and YNNKEL (reference sequence). Trimming removed 6 bases at V and 3 bases at J, with 18 bases between. CDR3 size: 15 residues. CDR3 region: CASSRTSTGLYEQYF. CDR3 nucleotides: TGTGCCAGCAGTCGAACATCGACCGGACTCTACGAGCAGTACTTC.

This chain joins TRBV7-3 and TRBJ2-7, with D possibly matching TRBD2 (6 bases). The V gene lost 3 bases and the J gene lost 5 bases, with 20 bases spanning the gap. Per the germline V gene, CDR1 is SGHTA and CDR2 is FQGTGA. The CDR3 covers 16 residues. CDR3 DNA sequence: TGTGCCAGCAGCTTCGGTGGGACTTCGTCTCCTGACGAGCAGTACTTC. This codes for CASSFGGTSSPDEQYF.

In this sample, this clonotype turned up many times. The chain uses TRBV12-3 or TRBV12-4 and TRBJ2-2; D remains ambiguous. The CDR3 is 15 residues long. Trimming removed 5 bases from V and 1 base from J, with 11 bases in between. The CDR3 region is CASSPILMNTGELFF. DNA for the CDR3: TGTGCCAGCAGTCCGATATTGATGAACACCGGGGAGCTGTTTTTT.

This chain uses TRBV5-5 with TRBJ2-3; possible D gene TRBD1, 5 bases. Germline lookup yields CDR1 SGHKS and CDR2 YYEKEE (reference sequence). V was shortened by 0 bases and J by 8 bases, with 10 bases between the two germline ends. The CDR3 extends over 13 amino acids. CDR3 loop: CASSLAGASTQYF. The CDR3 DNA reads TGTGCCAGCAGCTTGGCTGGGGCGAGTACGCAGTATTTT. Filled out from reference TRBV5-5 and TRBJ2-3, the complete variable domain reads DAGVTQSPTHLIKTRGQQVTLRCSPISGHKSVSWYQQVLGQGPQFIFQYYEKEERGRGNFPDRFSARQFPNYSSELNVNALLLGDSALYLCASSLAGASTQYFGPGTRLTVL.

This clonotype was seen a handful of times. This rearrangement joins TRBV5-1 to TRBJ2-7, with 9 bases aligning to TRBD1. CDR1 and CDR2 (germline): SGHRS, YFSETQ. This CDR3 is 15 amino acids long. J lost 4 bases, V lost 4 bases, and 9 bases had no gene match. The CDR3 region has the DNA TGCGCCAGCAGCGCTCCGGGACAGGGTTTTTACGAGCAGTACTTC. Its protein is CASSAPGQGFYEQYF.

This sequence joins TRBV3-1 and TRBJ1-1, with D uncertain. Germline CDR1 and CDR2: LGHDT and YNNKEL (reference sequence). The CDR3 has 14 residues. V dropped 1 base and J dropped 7 bases, with 13 bases sitting between them. CDR3 sequence: CASSQVASPIEAFF. The CDR3 coding sequence is TGTGCCAGCAGCCAAGTCGCCAGCCCAATTGAAGCTTTCTTT.

This clonotype turned up a few times. V gene TRBV6-2 or TRBV6-3 combines with J gene TRBJ1-5; no clear D gene. From germline, CDR1 is MNHEY and CDR2 SVGEGT. The CDR3 consists of 13 residues. Trimming took 7 bases from V and 0 from J, leaving 7 bases between them. The CDR3 nucleotides are TGTGCCAGCACCTTGGATAGCAATCAGCCCCAGCATTTT. This sequence encodes CASTLDSNQPQHF.

This clonotype has ten or more counts. The chain has TRBV6-2 or TRBV6-3 and TRBJ2-5; D is undetermined. Per germline, CDR1 MNHEY and CDR2 SVGEGT. V was pared by 0 bases and J by 5 bases, with 4 bases between. The CDR3 is made up of 12 amino acids. The CDR3: CASSYSGETQYF. CDR3 nucleotides: TGTGCCAGCAGTTACTCGGGTGAGACCCAGTACTTC.

This clonotype has only a few counts. The V call is TRBV7-8, the J call TRBJ1-2; D call uncertain. The germline CDR1 and CDR2 sequences are SGHVS and FQNEAQ. Trimming removed 5 bases from V and 6 bases from J, with 13 bases in between. CDR3 size: 13 residues. The CDR3 DNA follows: TGTGCCAGCAGCACCCTTGGAGGGAATGGCTACACCTTC. Residues: CASSTLGGNGYTF.

In the case of this clonotype: The CDR3 does not end in the conserved phenylalanine or tryptophan, so this is likely a read error. CDR3 in DNA: TGTGCCAGCAGCTCCCCGGAGGGGTGGGAGACCCAGTACTCC. As protein: CASSSPEGWETQYS. The gene calls are TRBV11-2 and TRBJ2-5; perhaps TRBD2 as D (6 bases). V lost 4 bases, J lost 5 bases, and 14 bases lay in between. This CDR3 is built from 14 residues. Germline CDR1 SGHAT, CDR2 FQNNGV.

This chain connects TRBV7-6 to TRBJ1-6; D uncertain. V was pared by 3 bases and J by 5 bases, with 14 bases between. Germline loops: CDR1 SGHVS, CDR2 FNYEAQ. The CDR3 consists of 16 residues. As DNA, the CDR3 is TGTGCCAGCAGCTTCCTTCAAGGGTTTAATAATTCACCCCTCCACTTT. It yields the protein CASSFLQGFNNSPLHF.

This clonotype has more than one count but fewer than ten. V and J are TRBV19 and TRBJ1-5; D gene uncertain. Trimming left V 5 bases short and J 3 bases short, with 14 bases between. Germline CDR1 reads LNHDA; CDR2 reads SQIVND (reference sequence). The CDR3 totals 15 residues. The chain's CDR3 is CASSLLDSPNQPQHF. The CDR3 DNA reads TGTGCCAGTAGTCTATTGGACTCCCCCAATCAGCCCCAGCATTTT.

In this sample, this clonotype turned up many times. The J gene is TRBJ2-7, the V gene TRBV6-2 or TRBV6-3; D is unresolved. Germline V gives CDR1 MNHEY, CDR2 SVGEGT. Trimming shortened V by 7 bases and J by 1 base, and 14 bases separated the two germline ends. This CDR3 has 14 residues. The DNA for the CDR3 is TGTGCCAGCATTCGTATGGGTGGGTCCTACGAGCAGTACTTC. Amino acid sequence: CASIRMGGSYEQYF.

Ten or more counts support this clonotype. The chain carries TRBV2 and TRBJ1-1; TRBD1 might be the D (5 bases). The CDR3 is made up of 13 amino acids. Looked up from germline, CDR1 is SNHLY and CDR2 is FYNNEI. Trimming removed 6 bases at V and 5 bases at J, with 13 bases between. CDR3 sequence: CASREWGGTEAFF. The CDR3, as DNA: TGTGCCAGCAGGGAGTGGGGGGGGACTGAAGCTTTCTTT.